This T cell receptor (beta chain) was identified in a study of T cell responses to AZD1222 COVID-19 vaccine (dated by TCRdb to the early 2020s). About the full investigation: AZD1222 recipients given second doses at about 4 weeks or at about 12 weeks were pooled, since spike-specific TCR depth and breadth were not found to differ between the two schedules. Trial participants were enrolled by age into subgroups of 18-55, 56-69 and 70-plus years, and around 150, 29 and 61 TCR-sequenced participants, respectively, were included in these subgroups. A total of just over 230 trial participants underwent TCR sequencing, of whom 200 to 220 received two doses of AZD1222 and 26 received two doses of the MenACWY control vaccine.

According to the germline V gene, CDR1 reads SGHRS and CDR2 reads YFSETQ. The CDR3 covers 16 residues, taking in both the cysteine and the phenylalanine. Just the 48-base CDR3 DNA is kept, in frame starting at base 1. Relative to germline, V is 0 bases shorter and J is 3 bases shorter, with 16 bases between their ends. The CDR3 regions of human TCRbeta chains were analyzed by immunosequencing. Regarding the original processing steps: TCRs in the repertoires were compared against a reference library of SARS-CoV-2-specific TCRs that had been generated with the MIRA antigen-specificity platform. Breadth was defined as the fraction of unique TCRs that were SARS-CoV-2-associated. Depth was defined as the fraction of total T cells that were SARS-CoV-2-associated. Using the MIRA data, every spike-specific TCR was mapped to the spike region that the TCR reacted to and assigned to either a CD4 or a CD8 class. Log10-transformed breadth and depth values were compared by one-way ANOVA with Sidak's multiple comparisons tests. TCRdb retrieved this table from immuneACCESS and kept in-frame rearrangements only. Not all clones are present; in checked studies, unresolved V genes account for under half, and no reason is known for the remainder. V, J and clone size were drawn from that table, and D and trimming were deduced from the DNA. The sample profile shows about 120,000 clones; approximately 87% of them were found once. Around 10% of the sample is taken by the ten largest.

The investigation overall reported the following: Because no samples from the day 14 peak response were available, repertoires could be characterized only after the peak T cell response. The 56-69-year group was small, and its depth increase did not reach significance, likely because of low power. The whole spike protein was spanned by vaccine-associated CD4 TCRs, and dominant responses were seen in regions 160-218 and 743-854. Participants were mostly white British, with more females than males. The authors suggested clonal diversity may have been underestimated. Only 5 to 7 AZD1222 recipients were SARS-CoV-2 seropositive at baseline, limiting conclusions about previously exposed vaccinees. After two AZD1222 doses, spike-specific TCR breadth and depth were significantly higher than at day 0 and than in MenACWY recipients. Reportedly, close to half of the unique spike-specific TCRs recognized epitopes lying outside the regions that are mutated in the B.1.351 and B.1.1.7 variants.

The sample's time point label, in plain terms: baseline before first vaccination. The vaccinee samples were drawn from two UK trials, COV001 and COV002, one of which was a single-blind randomized controlled phase 2/3 trial testing AZD1222 (ChAdOx1 nCoV-19) in healthy adults. Trial participant PBMC samples were collected at day 0 and day 28 after the second dose for TCRbeta chain sequencing. About this clone: The antigen this receptor binds is unknown. Base qualities are missing; no much larger clone stands one base away.

In this chain, TRBV5-1 is recombined with TRBJ2-7, with TRBD1 perhaps the D gene, on 5 matching bases. This sample comprised peripheral blood, obtained on day 0 of AZD1222 vaccination. This clonotype was sampled from an adult in good health. The DNA reads as follows: TGCGCCAGCAGCTTGGCCCGACAGAACCCCCGCTACGAGCAGTACTTC. This translates into CASSLARQNPRYEQYF.